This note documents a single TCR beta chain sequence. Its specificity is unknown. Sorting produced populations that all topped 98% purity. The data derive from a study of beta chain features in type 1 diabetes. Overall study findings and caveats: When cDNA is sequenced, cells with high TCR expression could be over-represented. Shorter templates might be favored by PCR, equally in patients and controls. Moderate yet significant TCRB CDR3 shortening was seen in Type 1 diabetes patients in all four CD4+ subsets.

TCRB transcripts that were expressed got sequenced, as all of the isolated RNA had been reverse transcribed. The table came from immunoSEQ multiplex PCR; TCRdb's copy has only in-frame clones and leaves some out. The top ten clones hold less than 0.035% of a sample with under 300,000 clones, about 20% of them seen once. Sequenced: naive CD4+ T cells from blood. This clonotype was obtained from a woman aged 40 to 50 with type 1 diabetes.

DNA for the CDR3: TGCGCCAGCAGCCAAACCTTCGGAGACAGGGGCTTCGAGCAGTACTTC. This gives the protein CASSQTFGDRGFEQYF. This sequence joins TRBV4-3 and TRBJ2-7, with 8 bases lining up with TRBD1. The germline CDR1 and CDR2 sequences are LGHNA and YSLEER. Trimming removed 2 bases from V and 6 bases from J; junction bases left unmatched: 12. CDR3 length: 16 amino acids.